The clone carrying this TCR beta chain was counted between two and nine times. Its specificity is not known. The sample belongs to a study of T cells after yellow fever vaccination. Findings and limits, study-wide: It was a weaker secondary response, yet one that peaked faster, at day 5 versus 15. Relatively few clonotypes were ones that appeared in both CD4 and CD8 compartments.

A single record per CDR3 protein comes from TCRdb applying MiXCR to the 5' RACE reads. The sample includes hundreds of thousands of distinct CDR3 sequences, roughly a sixth seen only once; the top ten take 18%. Germline CDR1 is KGHDR and CDR2 is SFDVKD. This CDR3 contains 16 residues. V dropped 4 bases and J dropped 5; count of bases not matched to a gene: 9. The sample in question was PBMCs, obtained before the yellow fever booster vaccination. The chain uses TRBV24-1 and TRBJ2-1, with 8 nucleotides matching TRBD2. The receptor was derived from a man between 18 and 29 years old who received the YFV17D yellow fever vaccine. CDR3 nucleotides: TGTGCCACCAGTGACCCGGTCCGCGGGGGGAACAATGAGCAGTTCTTC. Translating gives CATSDPVRGGNNEQFF.